The 26 T cell receptor beta chains below come from one sample, sequenced in a study of T cell responses to AZD1222 COVID-19 vaccine. Clones were read by immunoSEQ multiplex PCR, and TCRdb kept only the in-frame ones, dropping some. In the table there are 120,000 or so clones, about 93% of which are singletons. The source was peripheral blood, collected 28 days after the second dose of the MenACWY control vaccine. Receptors originate from an adult who received the MenACWY meningococcal vaccine as a control.

The rearrangement joins TRBV5-1 to TRBJ2-7; perhaps TRBD1 as D (5 bases). The germline V gene has CDR1 SGHRS and CDR2 YFSETQ. CDR3 length equals 15 residues. V was cut by 0 bases and J by 5 bases, with 15 bases left in between. The CDR3, as DNA: TGCGCCAGCAGCTTGGGCATAAGGGGATCGAACGAGCAGTACTTC. Encoded protein: CASSLGIRGSNEQYF.

V is TRBV6-2 or TRBV6-3 and J is TRBJ2-1, with a possible D match to TRBD1 (6 bases). There are 15 residues in the CDR3. The germline V and J ends were trimmed by 4 bases and 4 bases, with 14 bases remaining between them. Germline assignment: CDR1 MNHEY and CDR2 SVGEGT. CDR3 DNA sequence: TGTGCCAGCAGTTCCCTCGGGACAAAATACAATGAGCAGTTCTTC. Translation: CASSSLGTKYNEQFF.

The chain combines TRBV29-1 with TRBJ1-5; TRBD1 might be the D (6 bases). CDR1 and CDR2 from the germline V gene are SQVTM and ANQGSEA. Trimming cost V 4 bases and J 4 bases, with 11 bases left between them. The CDR3 has 13 amino acids. The CDR3 loop is CSVGGGPNQPQHF. The CDR3 DNA reads TGCAGCGTTGGGGGGGGCCCAAATCAGCCCCAGCATTTT.

The rearrangement links TRBV6-5 to TRBJ1-6, with 8 bases that match TRBD1. There are 15 residues in the CDR3. The V and J ends lost 6 bases and 6 bases, in that order; junction bases with no gene match: 7. Germline V lookup: CDR1 MNHEY, CDR2 SVGAGI. The CDR3 protein is CASSPGTGSNSPLHF. CDR3 in DNA: TGTGCCAGCAGCCCAGGGACAGGATCTAATTCACCCCTCCACTTT.

V gene TRBV27 combines with J gene TRBJ1-1; D gene ambiguous. Germline loops: CDR1 MNHEY, CDR2 SMNVEV (reference sequence). Deletions cut 4 bases from V and 8 bases from J, with 23 bases between. CDR3 length: 16 amino acids. CDR3 residues: CASSSITPSLGREAFF. DNA for the CDR3: TGTGCCAGCAGTTCCATAACCCCGTCTTTAGGGCGGGAAGCTTTCTTT.

The gene calls are TRBV11-1 and TRBJ2-4, with 7 bases lining up with TRBD1. CDR3 size: 15 residues. Per the germline V gene, CDR1 is SGHAT and CDR2 is FQDESV (reference sequence). The V and J ends lost 0 bases and 6 bases, in that order; junction bases with no gene match: 5. For the CDR3, the DNA is TGTGCCAGCAGCTTAGCCCCTCGACAGGGAAACATTCAGTACTTC. Protein product: CASSLAPRQGNIQYF.

J is TRBJ2-7 and V is TRBV20-1; no definite D call. Germline loops: CDR1 DFQATT, CDR2 SNEGSKA (reference sequence). Trimming pared 3 bases from V and 1 base from J, leaving 13 bases between. This CDR3 has 14 residues. The CDR3 nucleotides are TGCAGTGCTAGTGAGCAGCCTTATTCCTACGAGCAGTACGTC. Amino acid sequence: CSASEQPYSYEQYV.

The V and J genes are TRBV19 and TRBJ2-1, with TRBD2 matching 7 bases. The CDR3 is 15 residues long. Looked up from germline, CDR1 is LNHDA and CDR2 is SQIVND (reference sequence). The V and J ends lost 6 bases and 0 bases, in that order; junction bases with no gene match: 5. The DNA of the CDR3 is TGTGCCAGTAGAAGCGGGGTTAGCTCCTACAATGAGCAGTTCTTC. It is translated as CASRSGVSSYNEQFF. Looking up the rest from reference TRBV19 and TRBJ2-1 gives the full variable domain: DGGITQSPKYLFRKEGQNVTLSCEQNLNHDAMYWYRQDPGQGLRLIYYSQIVNDFQKGDIAEGYSVSREKKESFPLTVTSAQKNPTAFYLCASRSGVSSYNEQFFGPGTRLTVL.

This chain uses TRBV29-1 with TRBJ1-1; D is unresolved. This CDR3 comprises 14 residues. CDR1 and CDR2 from the germline V gene are SQVTM and ANQGSEA. V lost 6 bases to trimming and J lost 5 bases, with 19 bases between them. The CDR3 DNA reads TGCAGCGTCCCCCTACGTACAGATTTAACTGAAGCTTTCTTT. The encoded protein is CSVPLRTDLTEAFF.

The genes are TRBV7-8 and TRBJ2-7; D assignment may be TRBD1 or TRBD2 (6 bases each). The ends were cut back, 1 base at V and 4 bases at J, with 23 bases in the middle. CDR3 length: 18 residues. Germline V CDR1 and CDR2: SGHVS, FQNEAQ. The DNA of the CDR3 is TGTGCCAGCAGCTTAGATCGCAGGGGAAAACTAGCACCTTACGAGCAGTACTTC. It is translated as CASSLDRRGKLAPYEQYF.

V gene TRBV6-1 combines with J gene TRBJ1-3; a weak D match, TRBD1 (5 bases). The germline V gene has CDR1 MNHNS and CDR2 SASEGT. V gave up 0 bases and J gave up 0 bases, with 15 bases separating them. CDR3 length: 18 residues. The CDR3 coding sequence is TGTGCCAGCAGTGAAGCGCTCGGGACTCTCAGCTCTGGAAACACCATATATTTT. Its protein product is CASSEALGTLSSGNTIYF.

V usage is TRBV5-5 and J usage is TRBJ1-2; no reliable D call. Germline V gene data show CDR1 as SGHKS and CDR2 as YYEKEE (reference sequence). The CDR3 is 12 residues long. The V gene lost 4 bases and the J gene lost 4 bases, with 8 bases spanning the gap. This CDR3 is CASSIELYGYTF. Here the CDR3 DNA reads TGTGCCAGCAGCATAGAACTCTATGGCTACACCTTC. Filled out from reference TRBV5-5 and TRBJ1-2, the complete variable domain reads DAGVTQSPTHLIKTRGQQVTLRCSPISGHKSVSWYQQVLGQGPQFIFQYYEKEERGRGNFPDRFSARQFPNYSSELNVNALLLGDSALYLCASSIELYGYTFGSGTRLTVV.

This clone was observed once. The chain recombines TRBV2 with TRBJ2-6; 7 positions match TRBD2. This CDR3 region has 17 residues. Germline V gene data show CDR1 as SNHLY and CDR2 as FYNNEI. Unmatched junction bases numbered 9, after V lost 6 bases and J lost 1 base. This CDR3 is CASSPSGARSGANVLTF. The DNA of the CDR3 is TGTGCCAGCAGCCCGAGCGGGGCTAGATCTGGGGCCAACGTCCTGACTTTC.

This chain links TRBV28 with TRBJ2-1, with 7 positions matching TRBD2. The CDR3 length is 12 residues. The germline V gene encodes CDR1 MDHEN and CDR2 SYDVKM. V shed 3 bases, J shed 15 bases, and the junction held 8 bases outside the gene matches. CDR3 coding DNA: TGTGCCAGCAGTTTGGGGGGGGGACGACCGTTCTTC. Translation: CASSLGGGRPFF.

The rearrangement uses TRBV28 and TRBJ2-1, with 9 bases fitting TRBD2. CDR3 size: 17 residues. After removal of 7 bases from V and 4 bases from J, the junction contained 14 bases not matched to a gene. CDR1 MDHEN and CDR2 SYDVKM come from the germline V gene. The CDR3 is CASTFTSGFGTYNEQFF. The CDR3 coding sequence is TGTGCCAGCACTTTCACTAGCGGGTTTGGAACTTACAATGAGCAGTTCTTC.

The chain combines TRBV28 with TRBJ1-5; maybe TRBD1 (5 bases). There are 15 residues in the CDR3. Germline V gene data show CDR1 as MDHEN and CDR2 as SYDVKM. Trimming pared 6 bases from V and 7 bases from J, leaving 19 bases between. CDR3 DNA: TGTGCCAGCAGCTCCTGGGGCAGGGATGGGCAGCCCCAGCATTTT. It is translated as CASSSWGRDGQPQHF.

The J gene is TRBJ2-1, the V gene TRBV6-5; 11 bases match TRBD2. Germline CDR1 is MNHEY and CDR2 is SVGAGI. This CDR3 contains 15 residues. The junction had 8 bases not matched to a gene; V was cut back by 6 bases and J by 7 bases. CDR3 sequence (DNA): TGTGCCAGCAGCATTAGCGGGAGGGAGGGGAATGAGCAGTTCTTC. It is translated as CASSISGREGNEQFF.

This clone was detected once. The chain employs TRBV27 and TRBJ2-2; 10 nucleotides line up with TRBD1. The CDR3 consists of 15 residues. After removal of 4 bases from V and 3 bases from J, the junction contained 2 bases not matched to a gene. Germline CDR1 MNHEY, CDR2 SMNVEV (reference sequence). CDR3 protein: CASSWDRGYTGELFF. The CDR3 bases are TGTGCCAGCAGTTGGGACAGGGGTTACACCGGGGAGCTGTTTTTT.

The V gene is TRBV11-2, the J gene TRBJ2-7; D tentatively fits TRBD1 or TRBD2 (5 bases each). The germline V and J ends were trimmed by 4 bases and 2 bases, with 12 bases remaining between them. CDR3 length equals 14 residues. CDR1 SGHAT and CDR2 FQNNGV come from the germline V gene. The chain's CDR3 is CASSYGTATYEQYF. In nucleotides, the CDR3 is TGTGCCAGCAGCTATGGGACGGCCACCTACGAGCAGTACTTC.

V and J are TRBV11-2 and TRBJ2-6; unclear D gene. The CDR3 length is 14 residues. Germline V gene sequence: CDR1 SGHAT, CDR2 FQNNGV. V lost 3 bases and J 1 base, leaving 4 bases between the germline ends. CDR3 sequence (DNA): TGTGCCAGCAGCTTTAATTCTGGGGCCAACGTCCTGACTTTC. Translated, it gives CASSFNSGANVLTF.

This clone came up once. The chain uses TRBV6-5 and TRBJ1-5, with D unresolved. Trimming removed 6 bases at V and 4 bases at J, with 10 bases between. Germline CDR1 reads MNHEY; CDR2 reads SVGAGI. The CDR3 is made up of 13 amino acids. DNA for the CDR3: TGTGCCAGCAGGAACAGAGGGAATCAGCCCCAGCATTTT. As protein: CASRNRGNQPQHF.

This chain uses TRBV11-2 with TRBJ2-5, with D maybe TRBD2 (5 bases). The CDR3 consists of 13 residues. Trimming cost V 4 bases and J 4 bases, with 10 bases left between them. Germline CDR1 and CDR2: SGHAT and FQNNGV. CDR3 protein: CASSSLRAETQYF. The DNA of the CDR3 is TGTGCCAGCAGCTCACTGAGGGCAGAGACCCAGTACTTC.

CDR3 amino acids: CSVVPSGLYNEQFF. DNA of the CDR3: TGCAGCGTTGTACCTAGCGGGCTATACAATGAGCAGTTCTTC. The rearrangement uses TRBV29-1 and TRBJ2-1; TRBD2 agrees at 8 bases. The CDR3 is made up of 14 amino acids. Per germline, CDR1 SQVTM and CDR2 ANQGSEA. J lost 4 bases, V lost 4 bases, and 6 bases had no gene match.

This rearrangement joins TRBV6-5 to TRBJ1-5; D possibly corresponds to TRBD1 (5 bases). Trimming left V 10 bases short and J 5 bases short, with 12 bases between. Germline V gene data show CDR1 as MNHEY and CDR2 as SVGAGI. The CDR3 is made up of 12 amino acids. CDR3 in amino acids: CATGQGDQPQHF. The CDR3 DNA follows: TGTGCCACCGGGCAGGGAGATCAGCCCCAGCATTTT.

The J gene is TRBJ2-3, the V gene TRBV28; TRBD2 agrees at 7 bases. The germline CDR1 and CDR2 sequences are MDHEN and SYDVKM. The CDR3 has 18 residues. J gave up 0 bases and V 3 bases, and 12 bases lay outside the gene matches. The CDR3 sequence is CASSFGAGVPFSTDTQYF. The CDR3 DNA reads TGTGCCAGCAGTTTCGGGGCGGGAGTTCCCTTTAGCACAGATACGCAGTATTTT. The full variable domain, in which reference TRBV28 and TRBJ2-3 provide the parts outside the CDR3, is DVKVTQSSRYLVKRTGEKVFLECVQDMDHENMFWYRQDPGLGLRLIYFSYDVKMKEKGDIPEGYSVSREKKERFSLILESASTNQTSMYLCASSFGAGVPFSTDTQYFGPGTRLTVL.

This clone was counted a single time. The chain uses TRBV4-2 and TRBJ2-3; D perhaps matches TRBD2 (5 bases). There are 15 residues in the CDR3. The germline V gene has CDR1 LGHNA and CDR2 YNFKEQ. Trimming cost V 1 base and J 6 bases, with 14 bases left between them. In DNA form, the CDR3 reads TGTGCCAGCAGCCAAGGGCTAGCCGCGGCGGATACGCAGTATTTT. Translating gives CASSQGLAAADTQYF.